These 25 T cell receptor beta chains came from one sample sequenced in a study of post-analysis software for immune sequencing data. Each TCR beta cDNA library carried unique molecular identifiers. TCRdb re-derived calls from the PCR reads in MiXCR, one entry per CDR3 protein. The table includes roughly 600,000 distinct CDR3 sequences, around 47% detected once. General observations from the study: In patients, TRBV5-6, TRBV5-1 and TRBV20-1 belonged to five TRBV segments found more frequently than in controls.

These receptors are not linked to any known antigen. The material sequenced was blood. Receptors originate from a girl aged 10 to 17 with multiple sclerosis.

In this sample, this clonotype turned up a few times. V is TRBV12-3 or TRBV12-4 and J is TRBJ2-5; the D gene is possibly TRBD1 (5 bases). The J call may be wrong; the DNA end is better matched by TRBJ2-7. This CDR3 is 15 amino acids long. The CDR3 loop is CASSSAGGQTYEQYF. The CDR3 DNA sequence: TGTGCCAGCAGTTCGGCTGGCGGACAAACCTACGAGCAGTACTTC.

The chain has TRBV12-3 or TRBV12-4 and TRBJ2-1, with 10 bases aligning to TRBD2. Germline trimming cut 5 bases from V and 2 bases from J; bases unmatched to any gene: 3. The CDR3 loop spans 15 amino acids. CDR3 in amino acids: CASSHTSGTYNEQFF. The CDR3 DNA reads TGTGCCAGCAGTCACACTAGCGGGACCTACAATGAGCAGTTCTTC.

The chain combines TRBV5-6 with TRBJ2-3, with D perhaps given as TRBD1 or TRBD2 (5 bases each). With 4 bases removed from V and 5 bases from J, the gap between germline ends came to 11 bases. The CDR3 length is 13 residues. The germline V gene has CDR1 SGHDT and CDR2 YYEEEE. CDR3 region: CASSSGTLDTQYF. In DNA form, the CDR3 reads TGTGCCAGCAGCAGTGGGACGTTAGATACGCAGTATTTT.

The V gene is TRBV11-2, the J gene TRBJ2-1; D gene ambiguous. The CDR3 is 14 residues long. CDR1 is SGHAT and CDR2 is FQNNGV in the germline V gene. V dropped 3 bases and J dropped 10 bases, with 16 bases sitting between them. CDR3 in amino acids: CASSLDVASREQFF. Here the CDR3 DNA reads TGTGCCAGCAGCTTGGACGTAGCCTCTCGGGAGCAGTTCTTC.

The chain has TRBV29-1 and TRBJ2-7; D could derive from TRBD1 or TRBD2 (6 bases each). Trimming removed 0 bases from V and 10 bases from J, with 22 bases in between. The CDR3 sequence is 15 residues long. Germline V gives CDR1 SQVTM, CDR2 ANQGSEA. The CDR3 DNA reads as TGCAGCGTTGAAGAACCGGGGGAGTCGTGGGGGGCCCAGTACTTC. This codes for CSVEEPGESWGAQYF.

This clonotype was observed once. The chain couples TRBV20-1 to TRBJ1-2; possible D gene TRBD1, 5 bases. CDR3 length: 13 amino acids. Germline V gene sequence: CDR1 DFQATT, CDR2 SNEGSKA (reference sequence). Trimming removed 6 bases from V and 3 bases from J, with 14 bases in between. Here the CDR3 DNA reads TGCAGTGCCTCGGGGGGGGTTGACTATGGCTACACCTTC. Translated, it gives CSASGGVDYGYTF.

In DNA form, the CDR3 reads TGCGCCAGCAGCGAGGCGGGGCCCTTGGACTATGGCTACACCTTC. Translating gives CASSEAGPLDYGYTF. The V and J genes are TRBV5-1 and TRBJ1-2, with D possibly matching TRBD1 (5 bases). Looked up from germline, CDR1 is SGHRS and CDR2 is YFSETQ. This CDR3 has 15 residues. Trimming took 4 bases from V and 3 from J, leaving 16 bases between them.

This clonotype was detected a few times. The J gene is TRBJ2-7, the V gene TRBV2, with D maybe TRBD1 (6 bases). CDR1 is SNHLY and CDR2 is FYNNEI in the germline V gene. This CDR3 comprises 14 residues. The V end lost 2 bases, the J end lost 9 bases, and 17 bases lay between the germline ends. The CDR3 protein is CASSERWAGVRQYF. The CDR3 DNA sequence: TGTGCCAGCAGTGAACGGTGGGCAGGGGTAAGGCAGTACTTC.

This chain connects TRBV10-3 to TRBJ1-5; D gene uncertain. V lost 10 bases and J lost 1, with 8 bases in between. This CDR3 has 12 residues. The germline V gene encodes CDR1 ENHRY and CDR2 SYGVKD. CDR3 nucleotide sequence: TGTGCCACGGGGTCCAGCAATCAGCCCCAGCATTTT. The encoded protein is CATGSSNQPQHF.

In this sample, this clonotype turned up a few times. The chain joins TRBV3-1 to TRBJ1-4, with TRBD1 identical over 8 bases. The V segment lost 4 bases and the J segment 6 bases; nucleotides outside the gene matches: 10. Germline V gives CDR1 LGHDT, CDR2 YNNKEL (reference sequence). The CDR3 totals 16 residues. The chain's CDR3 is CASSLTGGGRDEKLFF. CDR3 bases: TGTGCCAGCAGCCTCACAGGGGGTGGCCGGGATGAAAAACTGTTTTTT.

This clonotype turned up a few times. The chain couples TRBV5-1 to TRBJ2-7; weak D call: TRBD2 (6 bases). The V gene lost 0 bases and the J gene lost 1 base, with 14 bases spanning the gap. Looked up from germline, CDR1 is SGHRS and CDR2 is YFSETQ. CDR3 length: 16 residues. The CDR3 bases are TGCGCCAGCAGCTTGGAACCGGCGGGGAGGTCCTACGAGCAGTACTTC. Encoded protein: CASSLEPAGRSYEQYF.

The chain recombines TRBV7-2 with TRBJ1-2, with 9 bases fitting TRBD1. This CDR3 spans 17 amino acids. Germline lookup yields CDR1 SGHTA and CDR2 FQGNSA. V gave up 5 bases and J gave up 3 bases; unmatched junction bases: 13. The CDR3 loop is CASSPTHGGDRDYGYTF. The CDR3 DNA follows: TGTGCCAGCAGCCCCACTCACGGGGGGGACAGGGACTATGGCTACACCTTC.

Turning to this clonotype: The junction departs from the called germline gene at one end, perhaps through a read error. CDR3 amino acids: CASSLSPASSYNEQFF. In nucleotides, the CDR3 is TGCGCCAGCAGTTTGTCCCCCGCGAGCTCCTACAATGAGCAGTTCTTC. This rearrangement joins TRBV6-2 or TRBV6-3 to TRBJ2-1, with D unresolved. The CDR3 is 16 amino acids. Germline assignment: CDR1 MNHEY and CDR2 SVGEGT.

A note on this clonotype: An end of the junction differs from the germline gene, which may be a read error. The chain is built from TRBV29-1 and TRBJ2-7, with 10 bases fitting TRBD2. Germline CDR1 and CDR2: SQVTM and ANQGSEA. The CDR3 contains 18 residues. The CDR3 region has the DNA TGCAGCGTTGAAGATACAAGTATCGGACTAGCGGCCTCCTACGAGCAGAACTTC. Encoded protein: CSVEDTSIGLAASYEQNF.

This clonotype was detected only once. The gene calls are TRBV10-2 and TRBJ2-5; TRBD1 matches 11 bases. The CDR3 sequence is 14 residues long. In germline, CDR1 is WSHSY, CDR2 SAAADI. V shed 5 bases, J shed 4 bases, and the junction held 3 bases outside the gene matches. In nucleotides, the CDR3 is TGCGCCAGCAGTTGGGACAGGGGGGCAGAGACCCAGTACTTC. As protein: CASSWDRGAETQYF.

This clonotype was observed a few times. The gene calls are TRBV4-1 and TRBJ2-7; no reliable D call. The germline V gene encodes CDR1 MGHRA and CDR2 YSYEKL. The CDR3 spans 14 residues. V dropped 4 bases and J dropped 2 bases, with 12 bases sitting between them. The CDR3 reads CASSPPLPAYEQYF. DNA of the CDR3: TGCGCCAGCAGCCCCCCTCTGCCCGCCTACGAGCAGTACTTC.

This clonotype was seen a few times. The V and J genes are TRBV12-3 or TRBV12-4 and TRBJ1-2; D is possibly TRBD1 (6 bases). V was trimmed by 4 bases and J by 3 bases, leaving 9 bases between them. The CDR3 is 13 residues long. The CDR3: CASSYGQYYGYTF. CDR3 nucleotide sequence: TGTGCCAGCAGTTATGGACAGTACTATGGCTACACCTTC.

Ten or more counts support this clonotype. A read error may produce the germline difference seen at one junction end. CDR3 loop: CASSLAGGNQPQHF. CDR3 nucleotide sequence: TGTGCCAGCAGCTTGGCGGGGGGCAATCAGCCCCAGCATTTT. The chain is built from TRBV5-1 and TRBJ1-5, with a tentative D call TRBD1 (5 bases). From germline, CDR1 is SGHRS and CDR2 YFSETQ. The CDR3 totals 14 residues.

Written as DNA, the CDR3 is TGCGCCAGCAGCCAAGAGTTGGGGACCTACAATGAGCAGTTCTTC. It is translated as CASSQELGTYNEQFF. V gene TRBV4-1 combines with J gene TRBJ2-1; D remains ambiguous. V dropped 0 bases and J dropped 2 bases, with 8 bases sitting between them. Germline V gene lookup returns CDR1 MGHRA and CDR2 YSYEKL. CDR3 length: 15 amino acids.

This clonotype was observed a handful of times. The chain recombines TRBV6-4 with TRBJ1-2; D remains ambiguous. This CDR3 contains 14 residues. V was clipped by 0 bases and J by 7 bases, with 12 bases between them. Germline-derived CDR1 and CDR2 are MRHNA and SNTAGT. The CDR3: CASSDSAGWSGYTF. The CDR3, as DNA: TGTGCCAGCAGTGACTCTGCGGGCTGGAGTGGCTACACCTTC.

The chain carries TRBV7-9 and TRBJ1-2; TRBD1 matches 7 bases. V trimming: 2 bases; J trimming: 5 bases; junction bases outside the gene matches: 11. Looked up from germline, CDR1 is SEHNR and CDR2 is FQNEAQ (reference sequence). The CDR3 has 16 amino acids. The CDR3 region is CASSLFGTADTYGYTF. The CDR3 nucleotides are TGTGCCAGCAGCTTATTTGGGACAGCGGATACGTATGGCTACACCTTC.

The rearrangement uses TRBV12-3 or TRBV12-4 and TRBJ1-5; tentative D call: TRBD1 (6 bases). The germline V and J ends were trimmed by 3 bases and 4 bases, with 13 bases remaining between them. The CDR3 sequence is 15 residues long. CDR3: CASSFGGSGNQPQHF. CDR3 nucleotides: TGTGCCAGCAGTTTCGGGGGCAGCGGGAATCAGCCCCAGCATTTT.

J is TRBJ2-3 and V is TRBV9, with a possible D match to TRBD2 (6 bases). The CDR3 has 16 amino acids. Germline CDR1 and CDR2: SGDLS and YYNGEE. The V end was cut by 3 bases, the J end by 2 bases, with 16 bases between. Here the CDR3 reads CASSGEGGEYTDTQYF. In DNA form, the CDR3 reads TGTGCCAGCAGCGGAGAAGGAGGGGAATACACAGATACGCAGTATTTT.

The chain couples TRBV3-1 to TRBJ2-3, with a weak D call TRBD2 (5 bases). The length of the CDR3 is 14 residues. Trimming took 8 bases from V and 0 from J, leaving 12 bases between them. Germline CDR1 reads LGHDT; CDR2 reads YNNKEL (reference sequence). CDR3 residues: CASAGTDSTDTQYF. CDR3 DNA: TGTGCCAGCGCGGGCACAGACAGCACAGATACGCAGTATTTT.

V gene TRBV7-6 combines with J gene TRBJ2-7, with D tentatively TRBD1 (5 bases). The CDR3 is 14 amino acids. CDR1 SGHVS and CDR2 FNYEAQ come from the germline V gene. V lost 0 bases and J lost 3, with 9 bases in between. CDR3 coding DNA: TGTGCCAGCAGCTTAGCAGGGGTCGACTACGAGCAGTACTTC. This sequence encodes CASSLAGVDYEQYF.